This TCR beta chain emerged from a study of T cell responses to AZD1222 COVID-19 vaccine. Study overall: Second doses at about 4 or about 12 weeks were pooled. General study points: Just six AZD1222 recipients tested seropositive at baseline.

Repertoires were generated with immunoSEQ multiplex PCR, while TCRdb's copy carries only in-frame clones and drops some. This table holds 90,000 to 100,000 clones, roughly 90% found once. This CDR3 has 13 residues. As to this clone: The antigen is unknown.

The starting material was peripheral blood, obtained on day 0 of AZD1222 vaccination. This clonotype originated in an adult in good health. The chain couples TRBV12-2 to TRBJ2-7. TRBV12-2 is classified as a pseudogene. The CDR3 is CASRFDGSYEQYF. DNA for the CDR3: TGTGCAAGTCGCTTTGACGGATCCTACGAGCAGTACTTC.